What follows are 26 T cell receptor beta chains derived from one specimen sequenced in a study of neurological immune-mediated disorders. Sample time point: longitudinal time-point 3. A single record per CDR3 protein comes from TCRdb applying MiXCR to the 5' RACE reads. Among approximately 47,000 distinct CDR3 sequences listed, roughly 13% were seen once. Specimen: PBMCs. The receptor source for this set is a man in his thirties or forties in good health.

This clonotype was seen repeatedly, ten times or more. J is TRBJ2-7 and V is TRBV7-2, with no clear D. Germline CDR1 is SGHTA and CDR2 is FQGNSA. This CDR3 has 11 amino acids. Deletions cut 6 bases from V and 3 bases from J, with 6 bases between. This CDR3 is CASRFLYEQYF. CDR3 bases: TGTGCCAGCAGATTCCTCTACGAGCAGTACTTC.

This clonotype was seen ten or more times. The junction does not match germline at one end; this may be a read error. This chain links TRBV12-3 or TRBV12-4 with TRBJ2-7; 12 bases line up with TRBD2. This CDR3 is 15 amino acids long. CDR3 region: CASSLAGGPSGEQYF. The CDR3 DNA follows: TGTGCCAGCAGTCTAGCGGGAGGGCCGTCGGGAGAGCAGTACTTC.

This clonotype was counted ten times or more. This chain joins TRBV28 and TRBJ2-5, with D perhaps matching TRBD1 or TRBD2 (6 bases each). The CDR3 spans 14 residues. Germline V gene lookup returns CDR1 MDHEN and CDR2 SYDVKM. Trimming took off 7 bases at V and 4 bases at J, with 16 bases between the two ends. The CDR3 loop reads CASTLWGAAETQYF. The CDR3 DNA is TGTGCCAGCACCCTTTGGGGGGCGGCAGAGACCCAGTACTTC.

This clonotype was counted many times. The chain has TRBV18 and TRBJ1-5; a weak D match, TRBD1 (6 bases). With 2 bases removed from V and 2 bases from J, the gap between germline ends came to 7 bases. From germline, CDR1 is KGHSH and CDR2 LQKENI. The CDR3 is 14 amino acids. CDR3 coding DNA: TGTGCCAGCTCACCAGGGGGCCGCAATCAGCCCCAGCATTTT. Its translation is CASSPGGRNQPQHF.

This clonotype was seen many times. V usage is TRBV7-8 and J usage is TRBJ2-7, with 10 bases lining up with TRBD2. V shed 1 base, J shed 0 bases, and the junction held 9 bases outside the gene matches. From germline, CDR1 is SGHVS and CDR2 FQNEAQ. CDR3 length: 18 residues. CDR3 amino acids: CASSLVGGAGGHSYEQYF. CDR3 nucleotides: TGTGCCAGCAGCTTAGTCGGGGGAGCGGGAGGGCACTCCTACGAGCAGTACTTC.

Ten or more counts support this clonotype. This chain uses TRBV29-1 with TRBJ2-7, with 8 bases aligning to TRBD1. The trim removed 4 bases at V and 4 bases at J, leaving 12 bases unmatched. The CDR3 spans 15 residues. Germline CDR1 is SQVTM and CDR2 is ANQGSEA. The CDR3 is CSVAGDRGYLYEQYF. CDR3 in DNA: TGCAGCGTTGCCGGCGACAGGGGATACCTATACGAGCAGTACTTC.

This clonotype appeared many times. The chain links TRBV7-2 to TRBJ1-5, with 7 bases matching TRBD1. The CDR3 runs to 14 residues. The V and J ends lost 4 bases and 4 bases, in that order; junction bases with no gene match: 4. CDR1 SGHTA and CDR2 FQGNSA come from the germline V gene. The CDR3 protein is CASSWAGGNQPQHF. CDR3 nucleotides: TGTGCCAGCAGCTGGGCAGGGGGAAATCAGCCCCAGCATTTT.

At least ten counts were recorded for this clonotype. V usage is TRBV5-1 and J usage is TRBJ2-2, with D unclear. This CDR3 region has 14 residues. V was cut by 4 bases and J by 6 bases, with 13 bases left in between. Germline CDR1 is SGHRS and CDR2 is YFSETQ. The DNA of the CDR3 is TGCGCCAGCAGCGTGCCCTGGGTGTCCGGGGAGCTGTTTTTT. As protein: CASSVPWVSGELFF.

This clonotype was observed many times. J is TRBJ1-2 and V is TRBV29-1; D ambiguous. V lost 5 bases and J lost 0, with 10 bases in between. CDR1 and CDR2 from the germline V gene are SQVTM and ANQGSEA. This CDR3 contains 13 residues. The CDR3 spells CSVTLGANYGYTF. The CDR3 nucleotides are TGCAGCGTTACCCTCGGAGCTAACTATGGCTACACCTTC.

J is TRBJ2-5 and V is TRBV29-1, with 9 bases lining up with TRBD2. Trimming removed 4 bases from V and 5 bases from J; junction bases left unmatched: 5. The CDR3 extends over 13 amino acids. Germline loops: CDR1 SQVTM, CDR2 ANQGSEA. The CDR3 protein is CSVVAGVGETQYF. Here the CDR3 DNA reads TGCAGCGTTGTAGCGGGAGTAGGGGAGACCCAGTACTTC.

The gene calls are TRBV3-1 and TRBJ2-2; 8 bases align to TRBD2. The germline gives CDR1 LGHDT, CDR2 YNNKEL (reference sequence). V shed 4 bases, J shed 5 bases, and the junction held 6 bases outside the gene matches. This CDR3 spans 15 amino acids. The CDR3 sequence: CASSPGTRGTGELFF. CDR3 in DNA: TGTGCCAGCAGCCCTGGGACTAGAGGAACCGGGGAGCTGTTTTTT.

The rearrangement links TRBV6-6 to TRBJ1-4; D gene ambiguous. CDR1 MNHNY and CDR2 SVGAGI come from the germline V gene (reference sequence). The CDR3 covers 15 residues. Deletions cut 9 bases from V and 4 bases from J, with 18 bases between. The CDR3 loop reads CASKRWAWDNEKLFF. The CDR3 coding sequence is TGTGCCAGTAAAAGGTGGGCGTGGGATAATGAAAAACTGTTTTTT.

With respect to this clonotype: A clone one base away is much larger, so this may be a read error. The V and J genes are TRBV10-3 and TRBJ2-3; D is unclear. Per the germline V gene, CDR1 is ENHRY and CDR2 is SYGVKD. The length of the CDR3 is 12 residues. The CDR3 DNA sequence: TGTGCCACCAGTGAGACCAGGGATACGCAGTATTTT. It is translated as CATSETRDTQYF.

A word on this clonotype: Compared with germline, one end of the junction differs, possibly owing to a read error. V usage is TRBV5-4 and J usage is TRBJ2-3; D is uncertain. CDR3 length equals 16 residues. Germline CDR1 SGHNT, CDR2 YYREEE (reference sequence). In nucleotides, the CDR3 is TGTGCCATCAGCTTGGAGTCTCAGACTGGTCGAGATACGCAGTATTTT. It is translated as CAISLESQTGRDTQYF.

This clonotype was seen ten or more times. The chain is built from TRBV20-1 and TRBJ1-3; TRBD1 agrees at 9 bases. The CDR3 runs 16 residues. Germline V CDR1 and CDR2: DFQATT, SNEGSKA (reference sequence). J gave up 2 bases and V 3 bases, and 8 bases lay outside the gene matches. The CDR3, as DNA: TGCAGTGCTAGCGCAACCGGGACAGGGACTGGAAACACCATATATTTT. It specifies CSASATGTGTGNTIYF.

This clonotype has ten or more counts. The chain joins TRBV20-1 to TRBJ2-1; 12 nucleotides match TRBD2. Losses at the gene ends were 1 base for V and 2 bases for J; bases not matched to a gene: 12. The germline V gene encodes CDR1 DFQATT and CDR2 SNEGSKA (reference sequence). The CDR3 is made up of 19 amino acids. The CDR3 DNA is TGCAGTGCTAGAGTTCCCTCCGGACTAGCGGGAATCGCCTACAATGAGCAGTTCTTC. Its protein product is CSARVPSGLAGIAYNEQFF.

This clonotype appeared many times. V and J are TRBV7-9 and TRBJ2-3; D uncertain. The CDR3 is 16 residues long. The germline gives CDR1 SEHNR, CDR2 FQNEAQ (reference sequence). Between the trimmed V and J ends, which lost 5 bases and 2 bases, there was a span of 17 bases. The CDR3 spells CASSIRRRADTDTQYF. CDR3 DNA: TGTGCCAGCAGCATACGGCGCCGGGCGGACACAGATACGCAGTATTTT.

The sample holds many counts of this clonotype. The chain uses TRBV10-3 and TRBJ2-1, with D tentatively TRBD1 (5 bases). This CDR3 is 13 amino acids long. Trimming shortened V by 7 bases and J by 2 bases, and 9 bases separated the two germline ends. Germline lookup yields CDR1 ENHRY and CDR2 SYGVKD. CDR3 protein: CAIKARAYNEQFF. In DNA form, the CDR3 reads TGTGCCATCAAAGCCAGGGCCTACAATGAGCAGTTCTTC.

This clonotype occurred many times. The genes are TRBV24-1 and TRBJ2-5; the D gene is possibly TRBD2 (6 bases). Germline V CDR1 and CDR2: KGHDR, SFDVKD. This CDR3 has 12 residues. V lost 5 bases and J 4 bases, leaving 7 bases between the germline ends. The CDR3 bases are TGTGCCACCAGTGGGAGGGGAGAGACCCAGTACTTC. The encoded protein is CATSGRGETQYF.

The V call is TRBV20-1, the J call TRBJ1-2, with 8 positions matching TRBD1. The germline gives CDR1 DFQATT, CDR2 SNEGSKA (reference sequence). CDR3 length: 14 amino acids. Trimming cost V 7 bases and J 3 bases; bases outside gene matches: 10. The CDR3 region has the DNA TGCAGTGTTAGTGACAGGGGCGGCGACTATGGCTACACCTTC. This translates into CSVSDRGGDYGYTF.

As for this clonotype: Mismatch with germline at one junction end may stem from a read error. The rearrangement links TRBV20-1 to TRBJ2-1; maybe TRBD1 (6 bases). The CDR3 covers 16 residues. Per germline, CDR1 DFQATT and CDR2 SNEGSKA (reference sequence). CDR3 in DNA: TGCAGTACTAGAGATGCCCGGACAGTGGTCGACAATGAGCAGTTCTTC. Protein: CSTRDARTVVDNEQFF.

This clonotype has ten or more counts. CDR3 in amino acids: CASSQRESDGQFF. The CDR3 DNA is TGTGCCAGCAGTCAGCGGGAGTCCGATGGGCAGTTCTTC. This chain uses TRBV12-3 or TRBV12-4 with TRBJ2-1, with TRBD2 matching over 8 bases. The junction had 9 bases not matched to a gene; V was cut back by 5 bases and J by 12 bases. The CDR3 loop spans 13 amino acids.

Many counts were recorded for this clonotype. The chain joins TRBV10-3 to TRBJ2-3, with D uncertain. The CDR3 length is 14 residues. The V gene lost 3 bases and the J gene lost 2 bases, with 9 bases spanning the gap. In germline, CDR1 is ENHRY, CDR2 SYGVKD. The CDR3 sequence is CAISEDQYTDTQYF. The CDR3 DNA sequence: TGTGCCATCAGTGAAGACCAATACACAGATACGCAGTATTTT.

As regards this clonotype: An end of the junction differs from the germline gene, which may be a read error. The rearrangement uses TRBV28 and TRBJ2-3; D call uncertain. Germline V gene lookup returns CDR1 MDHEN and CDR2 SYDVKM. The CDR3 totals 15 residues. CDR3 DNA: TGTGCCAGCAGTTTATGGACACCGAGCACAGATACACAGTATTTT. Residues: CASSLWTPSTDTQYF. Based on the CDR3 plus reference TRBV28 and TRBJ2-3, the full variable domain is DVKVTQSSRYLVKRTGEKVFLECVQDMDHENMFWYRQDPGLGLRLIYFSYDVKMKEKGDIPEGYSVSREKKERFSLILESASTNQTSMYLCASSLWTPSTDTQYFGPGTRLTVL.

This clonotype was observed at least ten times. This chain connects TRBV5-1 to TRBJ2-3, with TRBD2 matching 13 bases. V was clipped by 4 bases and J by 6 bases; unmatched bases: 5. CDR3 length equals 15 residues. Germline assignment: CDR1 SGHRS and CDR2 YFSETQ. The CDR3 loop reads CASSLGTSGIDTQYF. DNA of the CDR3: TGCGCCAGCAGCCTCGGGACTAGCGGGATCGATACGCAGTATTTT.

This clonotype was found many times. This chain joins TRBV19 and TRBJ2-2; D is unresolved. The CDR3 sequence is 12 residues long. Germline CDR1 and CDR2: LNHDA and SQIVND (reference sequence). V gave up 5 bases and J gave up 6 bases, with 7 bases separating them. CDR3 coding DNA: TGTGCCAGTAGTGTCCGCCCCGGGGAGCTGTTTTTT. As protein: CASSVRPGELFF.